The T cell receptor beta chain under discussion was sequenced for a study of cytomegalovirus exposure and HLA in healthy donors. Whole-study results and caveats: Near-uniform donor sequencing depth was presumed by presence/absence analyses. Later analysis demonstrated an association between a missense DCLRE1C variant and TCR beta V- and J-gene trimming.

The length of the CDR3 is 15 residues. CDR1 and CDR2 from the germline V gene are SQVTM and ANQGSEA. The PCR contained 60 Vbeta and 13 Jbeta primers. Some clones are missing from TCRdb's copy, which holds only in-frame ones; the method was immunoSEQ multiplex PCR. The sample includes about 190,000 clones, around 81% of them seen just once. A note on this clone: Its antigen remains unidentified.

The sequencing sample was made of PBMCs. The sequence was collected from a woman aged 25 to 39 in good health and CMV-seronegative. J is TRBJ2-1 and V is TRBV29-1, with 9 bases identical to TRBD2. The CDR3 DNA sequence: TGCAACGTCCTAGCGGGGCGAAGCTCCTACAATGAGCAGTTCTTC. Translation: CNVLAGRSSYNEQFF.